Listed below are T cell receptor beta chains from one sample, sequenced in a study of Tregs in tolerant kidney transplant recipients. Assay: immunoSEQ multiplex PCR; the TCRdb copy retains only in-frame clones and omits some. The table lists 30,000 to 35,000 clones, 65% to 85% of them singletons, with around 2.1% in the top ten. For these receptors, no antigen is known. The specimen sequenced was Tregs from blood cultured with allogeneic cells. The source of these receptors is a human donor in good health. The CDR3 runs from the conserved cysteine through the conserved F or W. A D gene is named only where the DNA matches it firmly. Rows give clone size only sometimes, using once, few, many, or a class for an expanded clone.

V	size	J	D	CDR3	DNA
TRBV7-6	.	TRBJ1-1	.	CASSLEPGVTEAFF	TGTGCCAGCAGCTTAGAGCCAGGGGTTACTGAAGCTTTCTTT
TRBV7-9	.	TRBJ2-4	.	CASSLKVVAQGRDIQYF	TGTGCCAGCAGCTTAAAGGTGGTTGCACAGGGGAGGGACATTCAGTACTTC
TRBV10-3	.	TRBJ2-7	TRBD1	CATSRQGNSYEQYF	TGTGCCACCTCCCGACAGGGGAACTCCTACGAGCAGTACTTC
TRBV2	.	TRBJ2-1	.	CASRRTYEQFF	TGTGCCAGTCGCCGGACATACGAGCAGTTCTTC
TRBV19	.	TRBJ1-1	.	CASSIFTGPNTEAFF	TGTGCCAGTAGCATATTCACAGGGCCGAACACTGAAGCTTTCTTT
TRBV30	.	TRBJ1-5	.	CAWSRTGWSNQPQHF	TGTGCCTGGAGTCGCACGGGGTGGAGCAATCAGCCCCAGCATTTT
TRBV6-6	.	TRBJ2-3	TRBD2	CASSYPTSAGTQYF	TGTGCCAGCAGTTACCCCACTAGCGCGGGTACGCAGTATTTT
TRBV5-1	.	TRBJ1-3	.	CASSLASVSGNTIYF	TGCGCCAGCAGCTTGGCGTCGGTCTCTGGAAACACCATATATTTT
TRBV6-1	few	TRBJ2-3	.	CASSEQGPSTDTQYF	TGTGCCAGCAGTGAACAGGGGCCGAGCACAGATACGCAGTATTTT
TRBV14	.	TRBJ1-1	.	CASSQEGSVMNTEAFF	TGTGCCAGCAGCCAAGAAGGATCAGTAATGAACACTGAAGCTTTCTTT
TRBV6-1	few	TRBJ2-2	.	CASSEARGLRGLNTGELFF	TGTGCCAGCAGTGAAGCGCGGGGGCTACGGGGGCTAAACACCGGGGAGCTGTTTTTT
TRBV5-6	.	TRBJ2-4	.	CASSLGWSLAKNIQYF	TGTGCCAGCAGCTTGGGGTGGTCACTAGCCAAAAACATTCAGTACTTC
TRBV14	.	TRBJ1-4	.	CAGSGELFF	TGTGCTGGGTCGGGGGAACTGTTTTTT
TRBV5-1	.	TRBJ2-2	TRBD1	CASSLRTGGSYRTGELFF	TGCGCCAGCAGCCTGAGGACAGGGGGCTCCTATCGCACCGGGGAGCTGTTTTTT
TRBV7-8	.	TRBJ2-5	.	CASSLRTWGETQYF	TGTGCCAGCAGCTTGAGGACCTGGGGGGAGACCCAGTACTTC
TRBV5-1	.	TRBJ1-3	.	CASSLAPGDSGNTIYF	TGCGCCAGCAGCTTGGCCCCTGGGGACTCTGGAAACACCATATATTTT
TRBV30	few	TRBJ1-1	.	CAWSGTIGWGTEAFF	TGTGCCTGGAGTGGAACGATAGGATGGGGGACTGAAGCTTTCTTT
TRBV7-9	.	TRBJ2-7	TRBD2	CASTWGRAYEQYF	TGTGCCAGCACGTGGGGGAGGGCCTACGAGCAGTACTTC